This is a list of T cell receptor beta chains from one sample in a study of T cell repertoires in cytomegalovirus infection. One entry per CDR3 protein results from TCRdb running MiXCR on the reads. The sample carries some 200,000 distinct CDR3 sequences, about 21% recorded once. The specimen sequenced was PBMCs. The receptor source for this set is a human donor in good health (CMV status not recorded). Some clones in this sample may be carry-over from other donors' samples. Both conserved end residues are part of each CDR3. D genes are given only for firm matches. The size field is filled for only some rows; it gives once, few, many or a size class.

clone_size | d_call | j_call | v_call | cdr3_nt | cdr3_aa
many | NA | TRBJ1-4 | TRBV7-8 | TGTGCCAGCAGCTCCTTTGCCCCTGGGGATGAAAAACTGTTTTTT | CASSSFAPGDEKLFF
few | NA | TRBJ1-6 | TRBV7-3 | TGTGCCAGCAGCCTCAGGGAAAAGGGATCACCCCTCCACTTT | CASSLREKGSPLHF
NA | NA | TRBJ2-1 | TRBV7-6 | TGTGACAGCAGCTTAGGTATGGGGGTGAACAATGAGCAGTTCTTC | CDSSLGMGVNNEQFF
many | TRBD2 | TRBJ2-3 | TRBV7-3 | TGTGCCAGCAGCAGAGCGGGGGGGCGTGATACGCAGTATTTT | CASSRAGGRDTQYF
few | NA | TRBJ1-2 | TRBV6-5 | TGTGCCAGCAGTTACTCGGGGGGGACGGCGACGGGCGGCTACACCTTC | CASSYSGGTATGGYTF
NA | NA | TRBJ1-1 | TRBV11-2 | TGTGCCAGCAGCTCAATGGGAGGGAAAGCCACTGAAGCTTTCTTT | CASSSMGGKATEAFF
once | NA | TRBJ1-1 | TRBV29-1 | TGCAGCGTTAGTTCGGGTGGGGCTTTCTTT | CSVSSGGAFF
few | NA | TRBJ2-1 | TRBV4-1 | TGCGCCAGCAGCCAAGATAGGACTCGGGGTTCCTACAATGAGCAGTTCTTC | CASSQDRTRGSYNEQFF
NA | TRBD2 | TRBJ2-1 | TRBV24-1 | TGTGCCACCAGTGACTCGGGACTAGGCCCACACAATGAGCAGTTCTTC | CATSDSGLGPHNEQFF
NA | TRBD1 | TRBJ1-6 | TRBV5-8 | TGTGCCAGCAGGTACAGGGGAGGTTCACCCCTCCACTTT | CASRYRGGSPLHF
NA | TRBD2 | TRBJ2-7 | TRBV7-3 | TGTGCCAGCAGCTTTCCGAAACGGACTAGCGGGAGAAACAAAAACTACAATGAGCAGTACTTC | CASSFPKRTSGRNKNYNEQYF
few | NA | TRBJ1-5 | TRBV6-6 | TGTGCCAGCGAAAAACGCTCAGGGGCCCGAACCCTCAATCAGCCCCAGCATTTT | CASEKRSGARTLNQPQHF
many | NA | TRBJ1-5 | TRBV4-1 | TGCGCCAGCAGCCAAGATCGGCAGGGCGGGCAGCCCCAGCATTTT | CASSQDRQGGQPQHF
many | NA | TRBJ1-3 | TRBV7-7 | TGTGCCAGCAGCTTAGATCGGGGAGCTGGAAACACCATATATTTT | CASSLDRGAGNTIYF
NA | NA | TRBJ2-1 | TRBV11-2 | TGTGCCAGCAGGGACGGGGCTTGGGATGAGCAGTTCTTC | CASRDGAWDEQFF
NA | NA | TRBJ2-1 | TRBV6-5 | TGTGCCAGCAGTACGACAGGACAGCCTCTGACCTACAATGAGCAGTTCTTC | CASSTTGQPLTYNEQFF
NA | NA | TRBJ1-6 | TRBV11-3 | TGTGCCAGCAGCCCCGGGCCGGATTCACCCCTCCACTTT | CASSPGPDSPLHF
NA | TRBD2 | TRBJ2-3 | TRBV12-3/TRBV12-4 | TGTGCCAGCAGATTCGGGGAGGGAACAGATACGCAGTATTTT | CASRFGEGTDTQYF
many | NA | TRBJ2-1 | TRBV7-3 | TGTGCCAGCAGCTTATTTGGTGGGTCTGAGCAGTTCTTC | CASSLFGGSEQFF
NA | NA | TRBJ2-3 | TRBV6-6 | TGTGCCAGCAGTTACTCAGAAGCCAGCACAGATACGCAGTATTTT | CASSYSEASTDTQYF
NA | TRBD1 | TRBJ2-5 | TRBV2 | TGTGCCAGCATAGTCGGACAGGGCAAAGAGACCCAGTACTTC | CASIVGQGKETQYF
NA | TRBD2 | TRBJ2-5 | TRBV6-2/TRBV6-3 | TGTGCCAGCAGTTACTCGACTAGCGGGACATTTCAAGAGACCCAGTACTTC | CASSYSTSGTFQETQYF
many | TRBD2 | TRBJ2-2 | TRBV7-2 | TGTGCCAGCAGCCCTAGCGGGAACACCGGGGAGCTGTTTTTT | CASSPSGNTGELFF
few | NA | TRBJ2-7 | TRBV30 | TGTGCCTGGCTCGCGGTCGATGGGGGGCAGTACTTC | CAWLAVDGGQYF
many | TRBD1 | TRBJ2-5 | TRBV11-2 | TGTGCCAGCTACCCACAGGGGGCGGGGGAGACCCAGTACTTC | CASYPQGAGETQYF
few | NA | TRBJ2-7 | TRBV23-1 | TGCGCCAGCAGTCAATCGTTCGGGGTCGGGATAACCTACGAGCAGTACTTC | CASSQSFGVGITYEQYF
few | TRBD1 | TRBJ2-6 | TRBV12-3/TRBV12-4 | TGTGCCAGCAGTCCCGGGACAGGGGTAGCTGGGGCCAACGTCCTGACTTTC | CASSPGTGVAGANVLTF
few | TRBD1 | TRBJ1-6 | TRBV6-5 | TGTGCCAGCAGCCTCCAAGGAGGGGGCGCCTCCTATAATTCACCCCTCCACTTT | CASSLQGGGASYNSPLHF
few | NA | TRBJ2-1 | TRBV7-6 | TGTGCCAGCAGCTTACTCGCGGTTACATCGCGCAACAATGAGCAGTTCTTC | CASSLLAVTSRNNEQFF
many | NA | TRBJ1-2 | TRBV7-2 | TGTGCCAGCAGCTTAAGACGGCATAACAACTATGGCTACACCTTC | CASSLRRHNNYGYTF
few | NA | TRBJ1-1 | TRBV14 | TGTGCCAGCAGCCAAGATTGGGAGTCCACTGAAGCTTTCTTT | CASSQDWESTEAFF
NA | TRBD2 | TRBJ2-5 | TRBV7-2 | TGTGCCAGCAGGACTACTAGCGGGGAAGAGACCCAGTACTTC | CASRTTSGEETQYF
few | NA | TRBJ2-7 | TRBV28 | TGTGCCAGCAACTCCGGCGATCGCTCCTACGAGCAGTACTTC | CASNSGDRSYEQYF
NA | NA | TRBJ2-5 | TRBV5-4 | TGTGCCAGCAGCTTGGGAGGGGCGCAAGAGACCCAGTACTTC | CASSLGGAQETQYF
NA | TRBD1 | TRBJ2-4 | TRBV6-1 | TGTGCCAGCAGTGTACCCAGGGGGACCATAGCCAAAAACATTCAGTACTTC | CASSVPRGTIAKNIQYF
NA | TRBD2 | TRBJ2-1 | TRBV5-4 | TGTGCCAGCAGCTTGGGCGCGGGAGGATTATTCTTC | CASSLGAGGLFF
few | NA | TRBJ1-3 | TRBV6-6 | TGTGCCAGCAGTTACTCGAGCTCTGGAAACACCATATATTTT | CASSYSSSGNTIYF